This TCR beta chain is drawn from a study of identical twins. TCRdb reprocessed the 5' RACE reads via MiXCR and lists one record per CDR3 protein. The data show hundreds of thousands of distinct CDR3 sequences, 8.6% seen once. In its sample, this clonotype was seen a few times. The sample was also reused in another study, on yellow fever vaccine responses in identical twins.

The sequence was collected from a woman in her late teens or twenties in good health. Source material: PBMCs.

CDR3 in amino acids: CASSARVSSYNEQFF. The DNA of the CDR3 is TGTGCCAGCAGTGCCCGGGTGAGCTCCTACAATGAGCAGTTCTTC. This rearrangement joins TRBV6-1 to TRBJ2-1; D call uncertain. The CDR3 extends over 15 amino acids. V lost 4 bases, J lost 0 bases, and 10 bases lay in between. CDR1 MNHNS and CDR2 SASEGT come from the germline V gene.